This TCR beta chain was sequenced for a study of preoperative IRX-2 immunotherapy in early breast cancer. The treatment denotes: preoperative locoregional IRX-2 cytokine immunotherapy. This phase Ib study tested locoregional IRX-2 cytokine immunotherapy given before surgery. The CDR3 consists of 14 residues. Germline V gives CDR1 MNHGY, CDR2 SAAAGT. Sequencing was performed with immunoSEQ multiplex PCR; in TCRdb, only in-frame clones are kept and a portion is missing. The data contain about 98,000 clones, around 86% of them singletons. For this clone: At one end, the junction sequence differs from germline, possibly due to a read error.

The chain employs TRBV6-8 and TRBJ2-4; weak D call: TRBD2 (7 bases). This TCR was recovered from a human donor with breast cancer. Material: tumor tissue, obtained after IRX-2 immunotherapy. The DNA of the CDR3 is TGTGCCATCAGTGGCGGGCAGGGGAGGGGCATTCAGTACTTC. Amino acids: CAISGGQGRGIQYF.